The 27 T cell receptor beta chains given below trace back to one sample, sequenced in a study of T cell repertoires in cytomegalovirus infection. MiXCR was run by TCRdb on the reads, yielding one entry per CDR3 protein. The profile shows roughly 990,000 distinct CDR3 sequences, 31% of them singletons. Which antigens these TCRs recognize remains unknown. Sequencing used cultured CD8+ T cells from PBMCs, obtained from culture after CMV antigen stimulation. The receptor set was obtained from a human donor in good health (CMV status not recorded). Some clones in this sample may be carry-over from other donors' samples.

The V gene is TRBV6-6, the J gene TRBJ2-3, with 12 bases matching TRBD2. This CDR3 is built from 16 residues. The V gene end was trimmed by 6 bases and the J gene end by 0 bases; junction bases not matched to a gene: 4. Per germline, CDR1 MNHNY and CDR2 SVGAGI (reference sequence). For the CDR3, the DNA is TGTGCCAGCAGGCCCGGACTAGCGGGAAGCACAGATACGCAGTATTTT. This encodes CASRPGLAGSTDTQYF.

The CDR3 region is CATRLRGMNTEAFF. The CDR3 coding sequence is TGTGCCACCAGGCTCCGGGGGATGAACACTGAAGCTTTCTTT. The rearrangement links TRBV15 to TRBJ1-1, with D possibly being TRBD1 (5 bases). Germline lookup yields CDR1 LNHNV and CDR2 YYDKDF (reference sequence). This CDR3 is built from 14 residues. V dropped 6 bases and J dropped 0 bases, with 11 bases sitting between them.

The sample holds a few counts of this clonotype. The chain combines TRBV7-3 with TRBJ2-1, with 8 bases lining up with TRBD1. The V segment lost 1 base and the J segment 7 bases; nucleotides outside the gene matches: 6. The CDR3 length is 15 residues. The germline V gene encodes CDR1 SGHTA and CDR2 FQGTGA. The CDR3 sequence is CASSLIGQGLNEQFF. Here the CDR3 DNA reads TGTGCCAGCAGCTTAATCGGACAGGGTTTGAATGAGCAGTTCTTC. The full variable domain, rest sourced from reference TRBV7-3 and TRBJ2-1, is GAGVSQTPSNKVTEKGKYVELRCDPISGHTALYWYRQSLGQGPEFLIYFQGTGAADDSGLPNDRFFAVRPEGSVSTLKIQRTERGDSAVYLCASSLIGQGLNEQFFGPGTRLTVL.

This chain connects TRBV6-8 to TRBJ1-5; D is uncertain. The CDR3 runs 13 residues. Trimming left V 5 bases short and J 6 bases short, with 11 bases between. Germline loops: CDR1 MNHGY, CDR2 SAAAGT. The CDR3 nucleotides read TGTGCCAGCAGTGCCGGGTATGCTCAGCCCCAGCATTTT. Translating it yields CASSAGYAQPQHF.

A few counts support this clonotype. The chain couples TRBV7-2 to TRBJ1-3; no definite D call. The CDR3 extends over 14 amino acids. Between the trimmed V and J ends, which lost 2 bases and 0 bases, there was a span of 5 bases. The germline CDR1 and CDR2 sequences are SGHTA and FQGNSA. CDR3 protein: CASSLIDSGNTIYF. CDR3 sequence (DNA): TGTGCCAGCAGCTTAATAGACTCTGGAAACACCATATATTTT.

The gene calls are TRBV6-6 and TRBJ2-1, with TRBD2 matching over 13 bases. This CDR3 spans 15 amino acids. Germline V CDR1 and CDR2: MNHNY, SVGAGI (reference sequence). Unmatched junction bases numbered 5, after V lost 3 bases and J lost 9 bases. The CDR3: CASSYTSGGVGEQFF. The CDR3 DNA reads as TGTGCCAGCAGTTATACTAGCGGGGGGGTGGGTGAGCAGTTCTTC.

This clonotype was seen more than once but under ten times. The chain has TRBV2 and TRBJ2-5; no reliable D call. The CDR3 spans 13 residues. Germline V CDR1 and CDR2: SNHLY, FYNNEI. The germline V and J ends were trimmed by 5 bases and 4 bases, with 11 bases remaining between them. CDR3 sequence: CASSPNPPETQYF. CDR3 in DNA: TGTGCCAGCAGTCCGAACCCCCCAGAGACCCAGTACTTC.

The V gene is TRBV4-2, the J gene TRBJ2-7; no firm D call. CDR3 size: 14 residues. CDR1 and CDR2 (germline): LGHNA, YNFKEQ. V lost 1 base to trimming and J lost 0 bases, with 7 bases between them. The CDR3 is CASSQVGYSYEQYF. CDR3 nucleotide sequence: TGTGCCAGCAGCCAAGTAGGCTACTCCTACGAGCAGTACTTC.

The V and J genes are TRBV5-5 and TRBJ1-1; no clear D gene. The CDR3 covers 14 residues. CDR1 and CDR2 (germline): SGHKS, YYEKEE (reference sequence). The V gene lost 0 bases and the J gene lost 5 bases, with 11 bases spanning the gap. CDR3 protein: CASSLALGVTEAFF. The CDR3 DNA follows: TGTGCCAGCAGCTTGGCTTTGGGTGTTACTGAAGCTTTCTTT.

This clonotype was counted a few times. The chain couples TRBV4-3 to TRBJ1-2; D gene unclear. V was pared by 0 bases and J by 2 bases, with 10 bases between. CDR1 is LGHNA and CDR2 is YSLEER in the germline V gene. The CDR3 is 15 amino acids. The DNA of the CDR3 is TGCGCCAGCAGCCAAGACAGGACCGAAAACTATGGCTACACCTTC. It encodes CASSQDRTENYGYTF.

The V gene is TRBV20-1, the J gene TRBJ2-3; 7 bases align to TRBD2. This CDR3 has 13 residues. Per germline, CDR1 DFQATT and CDR2 SNEGSKA (reference sequence). V trimming: 5 bases; J trimming: 2 bases; junction bases outside the gene matches: 4. The CDR3 bases are TGCAGTGCTGGCGGGACTACCACAGATACGCAGTATTTT. It is translated as CSAGGTTTDTQYF.

This clonotype showed up just once. The chain recombines TRBV6-6 with TRBJ2-1, with 12 positions matching TRBD2. V lost 3 bases and J lost 7; bases outside the gene matches: 13. CDR3 size: 18 residues. Germline V CDR1 and CDR2: MNHNY, SVGAGI (reference sequence). CDR3 in DNA: TGTGCCAGCAGTTATCTGCTAGCGGGGGGGCCTGAGGGGAATGAGCAGTTCTTC. Protein sequence: CASSYLLAGGPEGNEQFF.

The J gene is TRBJ2-2, the V gene TRBV4-3; the D is unclear. Trimming left V 3 bases short and J 3 bases short, with 5 bases between. Germline lookup yields CDR1 LGHNA and CDR2 YSLEER. The CDR3 length is 13 residues. CDR3 sequence: CASSHFDTGELFF. Here the CDR3 DNA reads TGCGCCAGCAGCCACTTCGACACCGGGGAGCTGTTTTTT.

This chain connects TRBV29-1 to TRBJ2-5; 7 bases map to TRBD2. Germline trimming cut 4 bases from V and 1 base from J; bases unmatched to any gene: 6. This CDR3 spans 14 amino acids. Germline V gene lookup returns CDR1 SQVTM and CDR2 ANQGSEA. This CDR3 reads CSVGPRGGQETQYF. CDR3 nucleotide sequence: TGCAGCGTTGGGCCCCGCGGGGGCCAAGAGACCCAGTACTTC.

This clonotype appeared many times. V and J are TRBV7-2 and TRBJ2-1, with TRBD2 identical over 13 bases. Germline CDR1 and CDR2: SGHTA and FQGNSA. V dropped 2 bases and J dropped 8; count of bases not matched to a gene: 6. The CDR3 runs to 16 residues. The CDR3 here is CASSLTGTSGKDEQFF. The CDR3 nucleotides read TGTGCCAGCAGCTTAACGGGGACTAGCGGGAAGGATGAGCAGTTCTTC.

This clonotype was seen ten or more times. The rearrangement uses TRBV7-8 and TRBJ2-3; D perhaps matches TRBD1 (6 bases). This CDR3 has 15 residues. V shed 6 bases and J shed 2 bases, with 15 bases lying between them. Per germline, CDR1 SGHVS and CDR2 FQNEAQ. CDR3 amino acids: CASRSPRDTTDTQYF. The CDR3 coding sequence is TGTGCCAGCAGATCACCCCGGGACACCACAGATACGCAGTATTTT.

The chain recombines TRBV28 with TRBJ1-5; D may be TRBD1 (6 bases). Trimming cost V 5 bases and J 6 bases, with 17 bases left between them. The CDR3 loop spans 15 amino acids. Germline assignment: CDR1 MDHEN and CDR2 SYDVKM. CDR3 DNA sequence: TGTGCCAGCAGTGCAGGCCCCACAGGGACTCAGCCCCAGCATTTT. Translating it yields CASSAGPTGTQPQHF.

Concerning this clonotype: Sequence at one end of the junction differs from germline and may be a read error. This chain joins TRBV27 and TRBJ1-6, with D possibly matching TRBD1 (6 bases). Germline V gives CDR1 MNHEY, CDR2 SMNVEV (reference sequence). CDR3 length: 13 residues. The CDR3 loop is CANSLGQNSPLHF. As DNA, the CDR3 is TGTGCCAACAGTCTGGGACAAAATTCACCCCTCCACTTT.

The chain joins TRBV4-3 to TRBJ1-2; D is unclear. Germline CDR1 reads LGHNA; CDR2 reads YSLEER. The length of the CDR3 is 15 residues. V was trimmed by 0 bases and J by 3 bases, leaving 11 bases between them. This CDR3 reads CASSQDSTLDYGYTF. CDR3 nucleotides: TGCGCCAGCAGCCAAGATTCCACCTTGGACTATGGCTACACCTTC.

The rearrangement uses TRBV27 and TRBJ2-1; 8 bases are shared with TRBD1. The CDR3 contains 14 residues. The V segment lost 6 bases and the J segment 6 bases; nucleotides outside the gene matches: 7. Germline lookup yields CDR1 MNHEY and CDR2 SMNVEV (reference sequence). The CDR3 region has the DNA TGTGCCAGCAGCGGACAGGGTTTGGGCAATGAGCAGTTCTTC. It yields the protein CASSGQGLGNEQFF.

The V and J genes are TRBV14 and TRBJ2-1, with D unresolved. V lost 0 bases, J lost 7 bases, and 7 bases lay in between. The CDR3 is 13 amino acids. Germline-derived CDR1 and CDR2 are SGHDN and FVKESK. The CDR3 sequence is CASSQEVFNEQFF. The CDR3 DNA is TGTGCCAGCAGCCAAGAGGTGTTTAATGAGCAGTTCTTC.

The rearrangement links TRBV19 to TRBJ1-1; D is undetermined. CDR3 length: 14 amino acids. V shed 3 bases and J shed 6 bases, with 14 bases lying between them. Germline V CDR1 and CDR2: LNHDA, SQIVND (reference sequence). The CDR3 is CASSILGGQSEAFF. The CDR3 DNA follows: TGTGCCAGTAGTATCCTGGGCGGTCAATCTGAAGCTTTCTTT.

The chain uses TRBV6-2 or TRBV6-3 and TRBJ2-1, with no clear D. The CDR3 loop spans 14 amino acids. V dropped 5 bases and J dropped 5 bases, with 13 bases sitting between them. The V gene's germline CDR1 is MNHEY and CDR2 SVGEGT. The CDR3 DNA is TGTGCCAGCAGTGCTGACGCAGGACACAATGAGCAGTTCTTC. This encodes CASSADAGHNEQFF.

The chain links TRBV20-1 to TRBJ2-1; 8 bases agree with TRBD2. CDR1 is DFQATT, CDR2 SNEGSKA, per germline (reference sequence). This CDR3 is built from 13 residues. The trim removed 2 bases at V and 5 bases at J, leaving 2 bases unmatched. Written as DNA, the CDR3 is TGCAGTGCTAGACAGCGGGGGCACAATGAGCAGTTCTTC. It translates to CSARQRGHNEQFF.

A few counts support this clonotype. V gene TRBV7-2 combines with J gene TRBJ1-5, with D hard to call. The CDR3 has 14 residues. Trimming removed 2 bases at V and 4 bases at J, with 9 bases between. The germline CDR1 and CDR2 sequences are SGHTA and FQGNSA. Here the CDR3 DNA reads TGTGCCAGCAGCTTATTCAGGTCTAATCAGCCCCAGCATTTT. As protein: CASSLFRSNQPQHF.

This clonotype was seen repeatedly, ten times or more. The chain employs TRBV4-1 and TRBJ2-5, with TRBD1 matching 7 bases. This CDR3 comprises 17 residues. J gave up 5 bases and V 1 base, and 13 bases lay outside the gene matches. The germline V gene encodes CDR1 MGHRA and CDR2 YSYEKL. In DNA form, the CDR3 reads TGCGCCAGCAGCCAAGGGGTCTGGGACAGCGAAGCGGAGACCCAGTACTTC. This sequence encodes CASSQGVWDSEAETQYF.

This clonotype was detected many times. The chain employs TRBV7-2 and TRBJ1-4, with TRBD1 matching over 10 bases. CDR1 and CDR2 (germline): SGHTA, FQGNSA. This CDR3 region has 16 residues. V lost 6 bases, J lost 8 bases, and 12 bases stayed unmatched. CDR3 loop: CASRTGQGPPREKLFF. The CDR3 DNA follows: TGTGCCAGCAGAACGGGACAGGGGCCGCCTCGGGAAAAACTGTTTTTT.